The clone carrying this T cell receptor beta chain was counted only a few times. The antigen is not known. Deletions cut 6 bases from V and 7 bases from J, with 22 bases between. The CDR3 is made up of 15 amino acids. TCRdb recomputed calls from the 5' RACE reads with MiXCR, one row per CDR3 protein. This sample has about 150,000 distinct CDR3 sequences, with roughly 14% found just once. The data were obtained in a study of T-cell memory formation after mild COVID-19. Findings of the study overall: Clones contracting day 15 to 85 were balanced CD4/CD8; later expanders leaned CD4+. CD4+ contracting clones were mainly CM and EM; CD8+ ones, EMRA.

This chain uses TRBV12-3 or TRBV12-4 with TRBJ2-7; D is perhaps TRBD1 (7 bases). Sequenced: PBMCs or a T cell subset sorted from them (not recorded which). This receptor was identified in an adult woman who had mild COVID-19 (a few samples of this study predate the infection). Cell type and time point are not known. CDR3 in amino acids: CASSPAGGKRREQYF. CDR3 nucleotide sequence: TGTGCCAGCAGCCCCGCAGGGGGGAAACGTAGAGAGCAGTACTTC.